The 15 T cell receptor beta chains in this list originate from one sample, sequenced in a study of blood T cell repertoires in COVID-19 (dated by TCRdb to 2018 to 2020). Library construction relied on the immunoSEQ multiplex PCR assay. As stored in TCRdb, this immuneACCESS dataset retains in-frame rearrangements with V and J assigned. A fraction of the clones does not appear; measured against another copy, unresolved V genes explain less than half of the discrepancy, and the remainder lacks a known reason. This sample gives under 350,000 clones in total; 80% to 90% of them show up just once. Jointly, the top ten make up approximately 10% of the sample. The sample taken for sequencing was peripheral blood. All receptors derive from a woman between 65 and 79 years old with acute or convalescent COVID-19.

Of note for this clone: At the DNA level, this CDR3 is encoded by other sequences in the same sample as well. The gene calls are TRBV12-3 or TRBV12-4 and TRBJ1-1; D perhaps matches TRBD1 (5 bases). Trimming took off 0 bases at V and 5 bases at J, with 7 bases between the two ends. The CDR3 contains 13 residues. The CDR3 DNA reads as TGTGCCAGCAGTTTAGCGGAGGGGACTGAAGCTTTCTTT. It translates to CASSLAEGTEAFF.

The chain couples TRBV5-1 to TRBJ2-7, with 8 nucleotides matching TRBD2. Germline values: CDR1 SGHRS, CDR2 YFSETQ. There are 17 residues in the CDR3. The junction had 12 bases not matched to a gene; V was cut back by 4 bases and J by 0 bases. The CDR3 protein is CASSGAGPGGYSYEQYF. The CDR3 DNA reads TGCGCCAGCAGCGGGGCGGGCCCGGGGGGGTACTCCTACGAGCAGTACTTC. Together with reference TRBV5-1 and TRBJ2-7, the CDR3 gives the full variable domain: KAGVTQTPRYLIKTRGQQVTLSCSPISGHRSVSWYQQTPGQGLQFLFEYFSETQRNKGNFPGRFSGRQFSNSRSEMNVSTLELGDSALYLCASSGAGPGGYSYEQYFGPGTRLTVT.

The chain recombines TRBV30 with TRBJ2-3; 9 bases align to TRBD1. CDR1 and CDR2 from the germline V gene are GTSNPN and SVGIG (reference sequence). V gave up 5 bases and J gave up 6 bases; unmatched junction bases: 9. The CDR3 has 14 amino acids. As DNA, the CDR3 is TGTGCCTGGGCAGGGGGACAGGGCATCGATACGCAGTATTTT. It yields the protein CAWAGGQGIDTQYF.

The chain is built from TRBV5-1 and TRBJ1-1, with 8 positions matching TRBD1. Germline V gives CDR1 SGHRS, CDR2 YFSETQ. The J segment lost 8 bases and the V segment lost 7 bases, leaving 13 bases of the junction unmatched. This CDR3 spans 14 amino acids. The CDR3 region is CASGPWTGKGEAFF. CDR3 sequence (DNA): TGCGCCAGCGGCCCCTGGACAGGGAAGGGCGAAGCTTTCTTT.

The chain recombines TRBV10-1 with TRBJ2-1; the match to TRBD2 covers 7 bases. Germline assignment: CDR1 WNHNN and CDR2 SYGVQD (reference sequence). CDR3 length: 14 residues. With V trimmed by 4 bases and J by 5 bases, 5 bases remained unmatched. Written as DNA, the CDR3 is TGCGCCAGCAGTGTGGGGGGGGAAAACAATGAGCAGTTCTTC. Protein: CASSVGGENNEQFF.

The chain combines TRBV29-1 with TRBJ1-4; 9 positions agree with TRBD1. The CDR3 sequence is 22 residues long. Germline CDR1 and CDR2: SQVTM and ANQGSEA. The junction had 20 bases not matched to a gene; V was cut back by 0 bases and J by 0 bases. The CDR3 sequence: CSVEDSIGDRVLWSPTNEKLFF. The CDR3 DNA is TGCAGCGTTGAAGATAGCATCGGGGACAGGGTACTGTGGAGCCCAACTAATGAAAAACTGTTTTTT.

The rearrangement links TRBV10-2 to TRBJ1-3; D remains ambiguous. Trimming left V 7 bases short and J 1 base short, with 5 bases between. Per the germline V gene, CDR1 is WSHSY and CDR2 is SAAADI. The CDR3 has 12 residues. CDR3 amino acids: CASKASGNTIYF. CDR3 bases: TGCGCCAGCAAAGCGTCTGGAAACACCATATATTTT.

This clone is a singleton in its sample. The chain is built from TRBV23-1 and TRBJ1-1; D gene unclear. TRBV23-1 is an ORF for which the function is uncertain. Deletions cut 1 base from V and 8 bases from J, with 14 bases between. The CDR3 extends over 14 amino acids. CDR3 DNA sequence: TGCGCCAGCAGTCAATGTTTAGGAGTCCTCGAAGCTTTCTTT. Amino acid sequence: CASSQCLGVLEAFF.

With regard to this clone: Other DNA sequences in this specimen translate into the identical CDR3. The rearrangement joins TRBV5-1 to TRBJ2-2; unclear D gene. Per the germline V gene, CDR1 is SGHRS and CDR2 is YFSETQ. The CDR3 has 15 residues. The V and J ends lost 4 bases and 0 bases respectively, with 10 bases between them. The CDR3 DNA sequence: TGCGCCAGCAGCCCTGACTCTGCGAACACCGGGGAGCTGTTTTTT. Residues: CASSPDSANTGELFF.

The chain uses TRBV5-6 and TRBJ2-5, with TRBD2 identical over 7 bases. Germline loops: CDR1 SGHDT, CDR2 YYEEEE. Trimming at V came to 8 bases and at J to 0 bases, leaving 13 bases not matched to a gene. The CDR3 has 16 amino acids. The CDR3 reads CASTFTRGGYQETQYF. As DNA, the CDR3 is TGTGCCAGTACCTTCACCCGGGGAGGGTACCAAGAGACCCAGTACTTC.

The chain recombines TRBV14 with TRBJ2-6; 9 bases are a match to TRBD1. There are 18 residues in the CDR3. V dropped 3 bases and J dropped 2; count of bases not matched to a gene: 8. The V gene's germline CDR1 is SGHDN and CDR2 FVKESK. In nucleotides, the CDR3 is TGTGCCAGCAGCCATCAACAGGGGGCAGGGGCTGGGGCCAACGTCCTGACTTTC. The encoded protein is CASSHQQGAGAGANVLTF.

The V and J genes are TRBV2 and TRBJ1-3, with a tentative D call TRBD1 (5 bases). Germline CDR1 SNHLY, CDR2 FYNNEI. V was pared by 1 base and J by 0 bases, with 10 bases between. This CDR3 region has 16 residues. In DNA, the CDR3 is TGTGCCAGCAGTGAAGGGGGCGGAAACTCTGGAAACACCATATATTTT. Its protein product is CASSEGGGNSGNTIYF.

The chain recombines TRBV5-1 with TRBJ2-2; 7 nucleotides agree with TRBD1. V lost 7 bases and J lost 5; bases outside the gene matches: 8. The CDR3 contains 14 residues. CDR1 and CDR2 (germline): SGHRS, YFSETQ. The CDR3 region is CASRDRAETGELFF. Here the CDR3 DNA reads TGCGCCAGCCGCGACAGGGCCGAGACCGGGGAGCTGTTTTTT.

This clone was detected many times. The genes are TRBV2 and TRBJ2-1; a weak D match, TRBD2 (5 bases). This CDR3 contains 13 residues. CDR1 and CDR2 from the germline V gene are SNHLY and FYNNEI. V lost 1 base, J lost 12 bases, and 13 bases lay in between. CDR3: CASSEVEGLLQFF. In DNA form, the CDR3 reads TGTGCCAGCAGTGAAGTTGAGGGTCTTCTGCAGTTCTTC.

The CDR3 sequence: CASSHSPLAGAYEQYF. The CDR3 bases are TGTGCCAGCAGCCACAGCCCTTTAGCGGGGGCCTACGAGCAGTACTTC. This chain connects TRBV3-1 (or the pseudogene TRBV3-2) to TRBJ2-7, with 9 bases aligning to TRBD2. The CDR3 sequence is 16 residues long. Germline assignment: CDR1 LGHDT and CDR2 YNNKEL (reference sequence). V gave up 3 bases and J gave up 2 bases; unmatched junction bases: 8.